The entry below describes one TCR beta chain. What it recognizes is unknown. This sample is drawn from a study of STAT5B mutations in CD4+ large granular lymphocyte leukemia. Regarding the study as a whole: No patients shared main leukemic clonotypes, though roughly 27% appeared at low frequency elsewhere.

V dropped 6 bases and J dropped 10 bases, with 16 bases sitting between them. The CDR3 length is 13 residues. Germline V gene lookup returns CDR1 MNHEY and CDR2 SVGAGI. Profiled with immunoSEQ multiplex PCR; TCRdb holds only in-frame clones, not every one. The sample shows approximately 24,000 clones, roughly 79% of them seen only once. The receptor comes from a human donor in good health. The J gene is TRBJ2-1, the V gene TRBV6-5, with D possibly TRBD1 on 7 matching bases. Sequencing input: CD4+ T cells from blood buffy coats. As DNA, the CDR3 is TGTGCCAGCAGGGACTCAGGGGGAGGAGAGCAGTTCTTC. Amino acid sequence: CASRDSGGGEQFF.